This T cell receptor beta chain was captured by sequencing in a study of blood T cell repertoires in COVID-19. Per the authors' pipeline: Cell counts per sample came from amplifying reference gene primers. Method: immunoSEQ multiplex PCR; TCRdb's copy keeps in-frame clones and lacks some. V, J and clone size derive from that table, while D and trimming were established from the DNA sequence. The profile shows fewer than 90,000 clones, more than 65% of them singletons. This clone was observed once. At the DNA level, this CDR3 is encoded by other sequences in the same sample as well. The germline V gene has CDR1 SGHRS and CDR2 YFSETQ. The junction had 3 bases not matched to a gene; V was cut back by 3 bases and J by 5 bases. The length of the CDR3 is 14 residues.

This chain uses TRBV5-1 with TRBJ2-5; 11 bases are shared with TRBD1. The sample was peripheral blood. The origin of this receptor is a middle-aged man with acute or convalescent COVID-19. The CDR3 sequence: CASSWDRGKETQYF. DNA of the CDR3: TGCGCCAGCAGCTGGGACAGGGGGAAGGAGACCCAGTACTTC.